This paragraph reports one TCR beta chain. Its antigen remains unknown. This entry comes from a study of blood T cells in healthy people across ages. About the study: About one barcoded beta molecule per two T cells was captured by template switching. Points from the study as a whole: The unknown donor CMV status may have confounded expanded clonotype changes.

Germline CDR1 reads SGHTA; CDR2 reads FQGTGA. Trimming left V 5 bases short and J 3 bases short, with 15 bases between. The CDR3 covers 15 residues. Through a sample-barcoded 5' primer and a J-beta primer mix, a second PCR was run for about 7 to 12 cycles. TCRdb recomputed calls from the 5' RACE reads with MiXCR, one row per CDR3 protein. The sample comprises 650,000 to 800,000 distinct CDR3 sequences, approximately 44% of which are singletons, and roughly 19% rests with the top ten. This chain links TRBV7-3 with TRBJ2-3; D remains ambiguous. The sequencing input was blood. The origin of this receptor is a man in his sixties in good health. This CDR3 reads CASSKGPGSTDTQYF. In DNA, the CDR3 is TGTGCCAGCAGCAAAGGGCCAGGTTCAACAGATACGCAGTATTTT.